This T cell receptor beta chain was documented in a study of blood T cell repertoires in COVID-19. Study-level information: COVID-19 samples, acute and convalescent, were from the United States, Italy and Spain. Sources were T cells, B-cell-depleted T cells, or PBMCs; the material itself was cDNA or gDNA.

Under the authors' procedure: Reference gene primer amplification in the assay estimated nucleated cell counts. Produced via immunoSEQ multiplex PCR; TCRdb's table is partial and in-frame only. V, J and clone size reflect that table, while D and trimming were determined from the DNA. There are roughly 150,000 clones in the sample; 80% to 85% occur only once, and over 7% lies in the top ten. V was pared by 3 bases and J by 2 bases, with 3 bases of the junction left unmatched. The CDR3 sequence is 14 residues long. Germline values: CDR1 ENHRY, CDR2 SYGVKD. This clonotype was obtained from a human donor in a cohort sampled during active COVID-19. The V call is TRBV10-3, the J call TRBJ2-7, with TRBD1 matching over 8 bases. Input material: peripheral blood. This chain's CDR3 is CAISERTGPYEQYF. CDR3 in DNA: TGTGCCATCAGTGAACGGACAGGGCCCTACGAGCAGTACTTC.